This entry lists 23 T cell receptor beta chains sequenced from one sample in a study of blood T cell repertoires in COVID-19. The data were produced by immunoSEQ multiplex PCR, yet TCRdb's version contains in-frame clones alone and is incomplete. The data hold fewer than 45,000 clones, with 60% to 85% observed a single time. The sequenced sample was peripheral blood. The receptors here all came from a man in his 60s with active COVID-19.

This chain uses TRBV6-6 with TRBJ2-5; D is perhaps TRBD2 (6 bases). The germline V and J ends were trimmed by 2 bases and 2 bases, with 9 bases remaining between them. The CDR3 contains 14 residues. Germline lookup yields CDR1 MNHNY and CDR2 SVGAGI (reference sequence). The CDR3 loop reads CASSYAGSQETQYF. In DNA form, the CDR3 reads TGTGCCAGCAGTTACGCCGGGAGTCAAGAGACCCAGTACTTC.

The V call is TRBV27, the J call TRBJ1-2, with a possible D match to TRBD1 (5 bases). Trimming took off 10 bases at V and 6 bases at J, with 15 bases between the two ends. The CDR3 is 12 amino acids. CDR1 and CDR2 (germline): MNHEY, SMNVEV (reference sequence). The CDR3 sequence: CAIRSREDGYTF. Here the CDR3 DNA reads TGTGCCATCCGAAGCAGGGAAGATGGCTACACCTTC.

To note about this clone: Other DNA sequences in the sample encode the same CDR3. The chain has TRBV7-9 and TRBJ1-1; the match to TRBD1 covers 7 bases. The length of the CDR3 is 14 residues. V gave up 1 base and J gave up 1 base; unmatched junction bases: 0. CDR1 is SEHNR and CDR2 is FQNEAQ in the germline V gene (reference sequence). In DNA, the CDR3 is TGTGCCAGCAGCTTAGGACAGGGGAACACTGAAGCTTTCTTT. Protein product: CASSLGQGNTEAFF.

The chain is built from TRBV30 and TRBJ2-3; 14 nucleotides line up with TRBD2. V trimming: 5 bases; J trimming: 4 bases; junction bases outside the gene matches: 14. From germline, CDR1 is GTSNPN and CDR2 SVGIG (reference sequence). The CDR3 is made up of 18 amino acids. CDR3 nucleotides: TGTGCCTGGCGGGGGACTAGCGGGGGCCGGGAGGGTTCAGATACGCAGTATTTT. Translated, it gives CAWRGTSGGREGSDTQYF.

In its sample, this clone was seen once. The chain couples TRBV5-1 to TRBJ2-3; 8 bases are a match to TRBD2. V was pared by 6 bases and J by 2 bases, with 11 bases of the junction left unmatched. Per germline, CDR1 SGHRS and CDR2 YFSETQ. The CDR3 sequence is 16 residues long. The CDR3 loop is CASTQGAGEPTDTQYF. The CDR3 DNA reads TGCGCCAGCACTCAGGGAGCGGGGGAGCCCACAGATACGCAGTATTTT.

This clone has a single count. The chain uses TRBV18 and TRBJ2-7; 11 bases are shared with TRBD1. The length of the CDR3 is 14 residues. Unmatched junction bases numbered 5, after V lost 3 bases and J lost 7 bases. Germline CDR1 is KGHSH and CDR2 is LQKENI. CDR3 sequence (DNA): TGTGCCAGCTCACCCGGACAGGGGGCAGGGGAGCAGTACTTC. This sequence encodes CASSPGQGAGEQYF.

J is TRBJ2-7 and V is TRBV4-1, with TRBD2 as a possible D gene (6 bases). In germline, CDR1 is MGHRA, CDR2 YSYEKL. The CDR3 length is 17 residues. Trimming shortened V by 4 bases and J by 0 bases, and 19 bases separated the two germline ends. The CDR3, as DNA: TGCGCCAGCAGCCCCCAAGACTATATGACTAGCTCCTACGAGCAGTACTTC. It is translated as CASSPQDYMTSSYEQYF.

The chain uses TRBV5-1 and TRBJ2-7, with 13 bases fitting TRBD2. The CDR3 is 14 residues long. J lost 4 bases, V lost 6 bases, and 4 bases had no gene match. Per germline, CDR1 SGHRS and CDR2 YFSETQ. CDR3 DNA: TGCGCCAGCACAAGGACTAGCGGGGGTTACGAGCAGTACTTC. Translated: CASTRTSGGYEQYF.

This clone was detected once. The J gene is TRBJ2-6, the V gene TRBV9, with TRBD1 matching 8 bases. V shed 3 bases, J shed 2 bases, and the junction held 10 bases outside the gene matches. Per germline, CDR1 SGDLS and CDR2 YYNGEE. The CDR3 totals 18 residues. The CDR3 here is CASSGVRDRRTGANVLTF. The CDR3 bases are TGTGCCAGCAGCGGAGTCCGGGACAGGCGAACTGGGGCCAACGTCCTGACTTTC.

The sample holds a few counts of this clone. The rearrangement joins TRBV5-1 to TRBJ2-1; 14 nucleotides agree with TRBD2. V dropped 4 bases and J dropped 8; count of bases not matched to a gene: 11. This CDR3 is built from 17 residues. Germline V gene sequence: CDR1 SGHRS, CDR2 YFSETQ. CDR3 nucleotides: TGCGCCAGCAGCCGTGGCCCGGGACTAGCGGGAGATTATGAGCAGTTCTTC. This gives the protein CASSRGPGLAGDYEQFF.

The chain couples TRBV11-2 to TRBJ1-2; no reliable D call. V lost 0 bases and J lost 8, with 16 bases in between. This CDR3 spans 15 amino acids. Germline assignment: CDR1 SGHAT and CDR2 FQNNGV. Here the CDR3 DNA reads TGTGCCAGCAGCTTAGATCTTCCCCTTAACAGCGGCTACACCTTC. Its protein is CASSLDLPLNSGYTF.

The rearrangement links TRBV18 to TRBJ2-7, with D possibly TRBD2 on 5 matching bases. Trimming took off 2 bases at V and 3 bases at J, with 11 bases between the two ends. The CDR3 is 14 amino acids. Per the germline V gene, CDR1 is KGHSH and CDR2 is LQKENI. CDR3 sequence (DNA): TGTGCCAGCTCACCAGAGTCGGGAAACTACGAGCAGTACTTC. The encoded protein is CASSPESGNYEQYF. The entire variable domain, with the rest obtained from reference TRBV18 and TRBJ2-7, is as follows: NAGVMQNPRHLVRRRGQEARLRCSPMKGHSHVYWYRQLPEEGLKFMVYLQKENIIDESGMPKERFSAEFPKEGPSILRIQQVVRGDSAAYFCASSPESGNYEQYFGPGTRLTVT.

J is TRBJ1-2 and V is TRBV12-5; D is perhaps TRBD1 (5 bases). V was pared by 4 bases and J by 3 bases, with 6 bases between. Germline V gene sequence: CDR1 LGHNT, CDR2 FRNRAP. CDR3 length equals 12 residues. The CDR3 protein is CASGWGDYGYTF. In nucleotides, the CDR3 is TGTGCTAGTGGTTGGGGGGACTATGGCTACACCTTC.

The rearrangement joins TRBV9 to TRBJ2-3; 9 bases are shared with TRBD2. Germline V gives CDR1 SGDLS, CDR2 YYNGEE. J lost 8 bases, V lost 0 bases, and 7 bases had no gene match. The CDR3 has 15 amino acids. The DNA of the CDR3 is TGTGCCAGCAGCGTAGGCCTAGCGGGACGGGGTACGCAGTATTTT. The encoded protein is CASSVGLAGRGTQYF.

This clone was counted a few times. The gene calls are TRBV30 and TRBJ2-7, with TRBD1 matching 9 bases. Per germline, CDR1 GTSNPN and CDR2 SVGIG (reference sequence). V gave up 3 bases and J gave up 1 base; unmatched junction bases: 1. This CDR3 is built from 13 residues. The CDR3 is CAWRGTGSYEQYF. DNA of the CDR3: TGTGCCTGGAGGGGGACAGGGTCCTACGAGCAGTACTTC.

This chain joins TRBV10-3 and TRBJ2-7, with 7 positions matching TRBD2. The CDR3 has 15 amino acids. CDR1 and CDR2 (germline): ENHRY, SYGVKD. After removal of 4 bases from V and 0 bases from J, the junction contained 6 bases not matched to a gene. The CDR3 DNA is TGTGCCATCAGTGTGGGAGCGGGGAACTCCTACGAGCAGTACTTC. Its protein is CAISVGAGNSYEQYF.

The chain carries TRBV6-2 or TRBV6-3 and TRBJ2-3; possible D gene TRBD2, 5 bases. This CDR3 contains 15 residues. The V end lost 2 bases, the J end lost 4 bases, and 13 bases lay between the germline ends. Germline values: CDR1 MNHEY, CDR2 SVGEGT. CDR3 in amino acids: CASSYGGRGPDTQYF. DNA of the CDR3: TGTGCCAGCAGTTACGGTGGGAGAGGTCCAGATACGCAGTATTTT.

The rearrangement uses TRBV4-3 and TRBJ2-7; tentative D call: TRBD2 (6 bases). Germline CDR1 is LGHNA and CDR2 is YSLEER. Trimming removed 0 bases from V and 0 bases from J, with 12 bases in between. CDR3 size: 16 residues. CDR3 DNA sequence: TGCGCCAGCAGCCAAGATGGGAGGAAAAGCTCCTACGAGCAGTACTTC. Protein product: CASSQDGRKSSYEQYF.

The V gene is TRBV11-2, the J gene TRBJ2-3; perhaps TRBD2 as D (6 bases). V gave up 5 bases and J gave up 4 bases, with 19 bases separating them. Looked up from germline, CDR1 is SGHAT and CDR2 is FQNNGV. CDR3 size: 16 residues. CDR3: CASSPGLLNRPDTQYF. CDR3 bases: TGTGCCAGCAGCCCTGGACTACTGAATAGGCCAGATACGCAGTATTTT.

The chain uses TRBV11-3 and TRBJ2-1; D not certain. The V gene's germline CDR1 is SGHNT and CDR2 YENEEA. V lost 0 bases, J lost 8 bases, and 8 bases lay in between. The CDR3 runs 13 residues. The CDR3 sequence is CASSLEMADEQFF. The CDR3, as DNA: TGTGCCAGCAGCTTAGAAATGGCGGATGAGCAGTTCTTC.

The gene calls are TRBV4-3 and TRBJ2-3; D remains unclear. Germline V gene lookup returns CDR1 LGHNA and CDR2 YSLEER. The CDR3 spans 14 residues. The V end was cut by 0 bases, the J end by 5 bases, with 9 bases between. As DNA, the CDR3 is TGCGCCAGCAGCCAAGACTGGCTGAAAGATACGCAGTATTTT. As protein: CASSQDWLKDTQYF.

V usage is TRBV5-4 and J usage is TRBJ2-3; no reliable D call. The CDR3 contains 15 residues. The V end was cut by 0 bases, the J end by 5 bases, with 13 bases between. The germline V gene has CDR1 SGHNT and CDR2 YYREEE (reference sequence). This CDR3 reads CASSLDGFWLDTQYF. The CDR3 DNA reads TGTGCCAGCAGCTTGGATGGTTTTTGGCTAGATACGCAGTATTTT.

This clone was found once. J is TRBJ1-2 and V is TRBV21-1; the table's D call of TRBD1 was not tested on the DNA. TRBV21-1 corresponds to a pseudogene. The CDR3 sequence is 20 residues long. Here the CDR3 DNA reads TGTGCCAGCAGCAAAGGGCAAGAGGGGACAGGGGGCAAGAATAACTATGGCTACACCTTC. It codes for CASSKGQEGTGGKNNYGYTF.